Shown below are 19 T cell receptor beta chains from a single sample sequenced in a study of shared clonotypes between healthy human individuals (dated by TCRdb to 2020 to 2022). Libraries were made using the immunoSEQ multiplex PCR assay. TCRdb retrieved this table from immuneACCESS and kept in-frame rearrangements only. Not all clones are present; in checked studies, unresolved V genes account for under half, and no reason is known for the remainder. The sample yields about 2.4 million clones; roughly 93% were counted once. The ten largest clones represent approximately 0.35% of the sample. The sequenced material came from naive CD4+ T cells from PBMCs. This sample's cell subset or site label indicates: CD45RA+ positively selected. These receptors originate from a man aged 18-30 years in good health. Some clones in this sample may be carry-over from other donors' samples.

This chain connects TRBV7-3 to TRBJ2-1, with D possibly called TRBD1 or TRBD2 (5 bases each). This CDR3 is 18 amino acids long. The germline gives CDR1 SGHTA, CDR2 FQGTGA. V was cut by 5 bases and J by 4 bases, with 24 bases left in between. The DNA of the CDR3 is TGTGCCAGCAGCGCCGTCCCTCCCCGGGGACGGGCATACAATGAGCAGTTCTTC. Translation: CASSAVPPRGRAYNEQFF.

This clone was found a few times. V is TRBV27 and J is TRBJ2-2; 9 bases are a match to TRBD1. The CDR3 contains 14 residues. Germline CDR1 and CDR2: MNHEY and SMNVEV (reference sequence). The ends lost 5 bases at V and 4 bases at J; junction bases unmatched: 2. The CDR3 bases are TGTGCCAGCAGTGGGACAGGGCCCACCGGGGAGCTGTTTTTT. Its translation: CASSGTGPTGELFF.

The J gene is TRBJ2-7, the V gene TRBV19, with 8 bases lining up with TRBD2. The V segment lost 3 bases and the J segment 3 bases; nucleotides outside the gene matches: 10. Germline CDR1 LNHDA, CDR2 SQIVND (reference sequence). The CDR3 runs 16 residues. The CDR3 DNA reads TGTGCCAGTAGTATTCCCCCAGCGGGAGCGGTCTACGAGCAGTACTTC. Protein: CASSIPPAGAVYEQYF.

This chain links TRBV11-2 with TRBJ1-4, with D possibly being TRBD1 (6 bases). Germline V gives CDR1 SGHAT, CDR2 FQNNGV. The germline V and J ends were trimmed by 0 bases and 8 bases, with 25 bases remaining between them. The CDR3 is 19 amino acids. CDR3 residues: CASSLESGGGQRRREKLFF. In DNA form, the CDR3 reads TGTGCCAGCAGCTTAGAGTCTGGTGGGGGACAAAGACGTAGAGAAAAACTGTTTTTT.

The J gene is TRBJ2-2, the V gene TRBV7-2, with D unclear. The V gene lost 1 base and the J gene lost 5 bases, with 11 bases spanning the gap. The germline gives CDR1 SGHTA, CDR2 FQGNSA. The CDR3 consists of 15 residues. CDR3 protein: CASSLGERATGELFF. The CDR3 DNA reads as TGTGCCAGCAGCTTAGGCGAACGAGCGACCGGGGAGCTGTTTTTT.

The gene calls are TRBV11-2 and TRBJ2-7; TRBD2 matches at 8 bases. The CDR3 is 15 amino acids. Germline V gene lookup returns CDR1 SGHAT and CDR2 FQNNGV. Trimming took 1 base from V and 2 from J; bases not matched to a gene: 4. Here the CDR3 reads CASSLGSGSAYEQYF. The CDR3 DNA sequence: TGTGCCAGCAGCTTAGGGAGCGGGAGTGCCTACGAGCAGTACTTC.

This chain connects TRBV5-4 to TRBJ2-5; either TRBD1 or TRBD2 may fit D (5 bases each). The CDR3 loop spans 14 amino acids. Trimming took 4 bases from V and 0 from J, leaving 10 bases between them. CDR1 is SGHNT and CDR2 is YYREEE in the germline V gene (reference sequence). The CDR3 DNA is TGTGCCAGCAGCAGCCGGGGCTACCAAGAGACCCAGTACTTC. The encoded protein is CASSSRGYQETQYF.

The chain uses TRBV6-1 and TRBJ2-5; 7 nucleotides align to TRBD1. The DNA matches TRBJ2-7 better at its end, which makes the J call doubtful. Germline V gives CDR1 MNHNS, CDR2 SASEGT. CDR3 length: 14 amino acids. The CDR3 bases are TGTGCCAGCAGCCGGACGGGGACAGACTACGAGCAGTACTTC. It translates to CASSRTGTDYEQYF.

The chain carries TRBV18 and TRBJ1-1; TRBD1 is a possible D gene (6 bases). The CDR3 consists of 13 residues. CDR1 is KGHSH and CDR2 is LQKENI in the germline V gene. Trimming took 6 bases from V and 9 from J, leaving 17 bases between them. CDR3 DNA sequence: TGTGCCAGCTCTCCCAACCGGGACAATCAAGCTTTCTTT. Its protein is CASSPNRDNQAFF.

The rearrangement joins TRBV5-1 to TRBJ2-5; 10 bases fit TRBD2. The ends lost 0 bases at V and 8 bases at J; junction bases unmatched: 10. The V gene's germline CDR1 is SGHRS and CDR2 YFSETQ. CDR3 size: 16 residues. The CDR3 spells CASSLDVAGGPETQYF. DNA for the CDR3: TGCGCCAGCAGCTTGGATGTAGCGGGAGGCCCCGAAACCCAGTACTTC. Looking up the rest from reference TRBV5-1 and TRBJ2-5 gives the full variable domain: KAGVTQTPRYLIKTRGQQVTLSCSPISGHRSVSWYQQTPGQGLQFLFEYFSETQRNKGNFPGRFSGRQFSNSRSEMNVSTLELGDSALYLCASSLDVAGGPETQYFGPGTRLLVL.

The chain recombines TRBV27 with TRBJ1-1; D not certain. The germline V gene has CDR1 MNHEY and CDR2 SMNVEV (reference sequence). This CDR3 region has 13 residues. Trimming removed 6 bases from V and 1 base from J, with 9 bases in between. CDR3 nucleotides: TGTGCCAGCAGCCATAAAAGGAACACTGAAGCTTTCTTT. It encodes CASSHKRNTEAFF.

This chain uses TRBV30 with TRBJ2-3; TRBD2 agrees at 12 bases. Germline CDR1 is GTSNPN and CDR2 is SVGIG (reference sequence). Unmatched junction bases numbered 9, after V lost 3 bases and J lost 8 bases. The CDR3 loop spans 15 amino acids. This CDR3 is CAWRLAGGPSGTQYF. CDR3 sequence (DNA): TGTGCCTGGAGGCTAGCGGGAGGGCCCTCGGGTACGCAGTATTTT.

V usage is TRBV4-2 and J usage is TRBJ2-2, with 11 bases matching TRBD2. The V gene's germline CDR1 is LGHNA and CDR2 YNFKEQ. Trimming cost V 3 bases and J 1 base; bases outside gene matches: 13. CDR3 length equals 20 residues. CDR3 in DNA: TGTGCCAGCAGCCACATTAAAAGGGGACTAGCGGATCAGAACACCGGGGAGCTGTTTTTT. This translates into CASSHIKRGLADQNTGELFF.

CDR3 nucleotides: TGTGCCAGCAGTGACCCGGGACTAGCGGGGGAAGAGACCCAGTACTTC. It yields the protein CASSDPGLAGEETQYF. This chain joins TRBV6-1 and TRBJ2-5, with 14 nucleotides matching TRBD2. Germline V gene sequence: CDR1 MNHNS, CDR2 SASEGT. V lost 3 bases to trimming and J lost 3 bases; unmatched junction nucleotides: 3. The length of the CDR3 is 16 residues.

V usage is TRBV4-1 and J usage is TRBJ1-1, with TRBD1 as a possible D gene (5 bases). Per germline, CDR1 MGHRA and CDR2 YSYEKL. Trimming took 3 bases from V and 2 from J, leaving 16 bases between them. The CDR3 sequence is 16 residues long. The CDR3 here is CASSHYRDLTNTEAFF. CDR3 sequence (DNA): TGCGCCAGCAGCCATTATCGGGACCTCACTAACACTGAAGCTTTCTTT.

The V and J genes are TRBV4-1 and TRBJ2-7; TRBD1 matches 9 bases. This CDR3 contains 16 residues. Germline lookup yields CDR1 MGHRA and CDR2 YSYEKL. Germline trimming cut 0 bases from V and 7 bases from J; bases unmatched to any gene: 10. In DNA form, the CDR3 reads TGCGCCAGCAGCCAAGACGGGAACAGGGGGCTTGGGGAGCAGTACTTC. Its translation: CASSQDGNRGLGEQYF.

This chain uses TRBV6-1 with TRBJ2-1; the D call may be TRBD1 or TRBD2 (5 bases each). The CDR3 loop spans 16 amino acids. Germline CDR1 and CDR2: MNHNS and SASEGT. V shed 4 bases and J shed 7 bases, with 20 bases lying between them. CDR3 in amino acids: CASSGHRTGWGNEQFF. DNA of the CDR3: TGTGCCAGCAGTGGTCATAGAACGGGGTGGGGGAATGAGCAGTTCTTC.

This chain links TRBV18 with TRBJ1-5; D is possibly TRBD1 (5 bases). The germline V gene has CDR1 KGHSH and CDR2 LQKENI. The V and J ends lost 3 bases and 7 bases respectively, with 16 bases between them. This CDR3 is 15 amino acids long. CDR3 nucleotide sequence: TGTGCCAGCTCACCTTTGGCAGGACGGGGCCAGCCCCAGCATTTT. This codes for CASSPLAGRGQPQHF.

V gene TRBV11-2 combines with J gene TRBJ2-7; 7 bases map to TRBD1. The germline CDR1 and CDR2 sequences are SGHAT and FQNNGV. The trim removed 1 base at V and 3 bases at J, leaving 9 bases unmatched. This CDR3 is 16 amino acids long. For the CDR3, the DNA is TGTGCCAGCAGCTTAGCTAGGCAGGGGGAAGACTACGAGCAGTACTTC. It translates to CASSLARQGEDYEQYF.